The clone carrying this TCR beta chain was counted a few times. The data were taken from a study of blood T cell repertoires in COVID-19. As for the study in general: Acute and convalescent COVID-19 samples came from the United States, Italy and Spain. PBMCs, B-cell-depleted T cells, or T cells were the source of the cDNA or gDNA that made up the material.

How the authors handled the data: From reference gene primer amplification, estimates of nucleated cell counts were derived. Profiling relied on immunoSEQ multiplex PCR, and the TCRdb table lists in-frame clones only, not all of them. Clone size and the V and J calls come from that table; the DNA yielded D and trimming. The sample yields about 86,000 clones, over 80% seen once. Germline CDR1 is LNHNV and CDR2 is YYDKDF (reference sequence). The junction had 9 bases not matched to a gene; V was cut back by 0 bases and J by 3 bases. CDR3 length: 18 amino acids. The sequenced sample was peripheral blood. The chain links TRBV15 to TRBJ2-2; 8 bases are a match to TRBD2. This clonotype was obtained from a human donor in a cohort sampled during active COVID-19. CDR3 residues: CATSRDNSEAGDTGELFF. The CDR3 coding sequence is TGTGCCACCAGCAGAGATAATAGCGAAGCGGGAGACACCGGGGAGCTGTTTTTT.